This T cell receptor (beta chain) was obtained from a study of T cells in narcolepsy. Germline V gene sequence: CDR1 MGHRA, CDR2 YSYEKL. This CDR3 has 15 residues. J gave up 7 bases and V 0 bases, and 4 bases lay outside the gene matches. TCRdb's copy holds only in-frame clones and misses some; the assay was immunoSEQ multiplex PCR. Of 27,000 or so clones in the sample, about 89% were seen once. Findings of the study overall: Healthy controls reportedly lacked the autoreactive clonotypes serially found in patients' blood.

Remarks on this clone: Its antigen remains unknown.

The source material was CD45RA- memory CD4+ T cells from PBMCs. This chain connects TRBV4-1 to TRBJ1-4; 8 nucleotides align to TRBD1. This TCR derives from a human donor with narcolepsy. CDR3 in amino acids: CASSQDWTGTEKLFF. The CDR3 DNA sequence: TGCGCCAGCAGCCAAGATTGGACAGGGACTGAAAAACTGTTTTTT.